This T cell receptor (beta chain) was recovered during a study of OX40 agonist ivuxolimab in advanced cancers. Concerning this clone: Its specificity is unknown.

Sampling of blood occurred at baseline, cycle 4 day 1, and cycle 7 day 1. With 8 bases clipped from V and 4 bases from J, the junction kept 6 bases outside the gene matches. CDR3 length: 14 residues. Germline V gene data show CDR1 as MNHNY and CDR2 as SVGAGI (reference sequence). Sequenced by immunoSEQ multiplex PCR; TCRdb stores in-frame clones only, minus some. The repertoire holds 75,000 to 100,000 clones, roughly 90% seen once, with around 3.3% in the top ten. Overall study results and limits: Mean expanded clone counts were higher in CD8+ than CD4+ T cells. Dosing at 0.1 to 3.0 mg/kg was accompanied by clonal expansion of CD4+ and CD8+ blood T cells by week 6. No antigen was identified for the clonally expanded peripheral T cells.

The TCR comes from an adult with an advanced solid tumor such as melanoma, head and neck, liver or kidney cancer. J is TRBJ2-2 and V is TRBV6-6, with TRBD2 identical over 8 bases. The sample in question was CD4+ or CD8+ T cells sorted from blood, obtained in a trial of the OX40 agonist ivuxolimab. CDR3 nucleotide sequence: TGTGCCAGCCTCGGGGGGGGAGCCACCGGGGAGCTGTTTTTT. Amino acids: CASLGGGATGELFF.